This section outlines one T cell receptor beta chain sequence together with its context. No antigen is known for it. Base qualities are not at hand, and no much larger clone is one base apart. This specimen belongs to a study of T-cell reconstitution after alpha-beta-depleted transplantation in children (dated by TCRdb to the mid-2010s). Concerning the study at large: Using TCR repertoire profiling, the study followed T-cell immune reconstitution in a quantitative way in children after TCRalphabeta/CD19-depleted allogeneic hematopoietic cell transplantation.

For this chain, trimming is 5 bases at the V end and 0 bases at the J end, and the number of junction bases without a gene match is 4. Including the terminal cysteine and phenylalanine, the CDR3 comprises 14 residues. Only the CDR3 portion is preserved as DNA: 42 bases, with reading frame beginning at the first base. From the germline V gene, CDR1 is SGHVS and CDR2 is FQNEAQ. What the authors observed across the whole study: Over subsequent months, a decline in hyperexpanded clone frequencies was noted, and after one year, T-cell counts and TCRbeta diversity were mostly ascribed to newly produced T cells. The apparently early recovery of alphabetaT-cell counts about two months after transplant reportedly depended on only several hundred rapidly expanded clones that came from non-depleted graft cells. In some patients, the high TCRbeta diversity seen at day 60 was put down to recipient T cells and intrathymic progenitors that had survived conditioning.

The protocol used for the library was PCR. Instrument used: Illumina HiSeq 2500. To normalize quantification of the TCRbeta repertoire, the TCR libraries were built with molecular barcoding that relied on unique molecular identifiers. The raw public data were reprocessed by TCRdb itself: fastp quality trimming at Q25, MiXCR clonotype calling, in-frame beta chains only. Every entry covers one CDR3 protein and lists the most common genes and DNA from its rows. The sample table shows roughly 76,000 distinct CDR3 sequences, and 11% are seen once. The leading ten clones occupy around 14% of the sample. What this sample's treatment or condition label stands for: allogeneic hematopoietic cell transplantation with graft depleted of TCRalphabeta T cells and CD19 B cells. The children who served as transplant recipients had been given grafts of TCRalphabeta/CD19-depleted allogeneic hematopoietic cells.

The rearrangement combines TRBV7-8 with TRBJ2-7, with 7 junctional bases fitting TRBD2. Sequencing was performed on PBMCs, taken before TCRalphabeta/CD19-depleted stem cell transplant. The TCR was taken from a boy younger than 18 with acute myeloid leukemia, due to receive a stem cell transplant. In nucleotides, the sequence is TGTGCCAGCAGCAATAGGGAGGGCTCCTACGAGCAGTACTTC. Its product reads: CASSNREGSYEQYF.